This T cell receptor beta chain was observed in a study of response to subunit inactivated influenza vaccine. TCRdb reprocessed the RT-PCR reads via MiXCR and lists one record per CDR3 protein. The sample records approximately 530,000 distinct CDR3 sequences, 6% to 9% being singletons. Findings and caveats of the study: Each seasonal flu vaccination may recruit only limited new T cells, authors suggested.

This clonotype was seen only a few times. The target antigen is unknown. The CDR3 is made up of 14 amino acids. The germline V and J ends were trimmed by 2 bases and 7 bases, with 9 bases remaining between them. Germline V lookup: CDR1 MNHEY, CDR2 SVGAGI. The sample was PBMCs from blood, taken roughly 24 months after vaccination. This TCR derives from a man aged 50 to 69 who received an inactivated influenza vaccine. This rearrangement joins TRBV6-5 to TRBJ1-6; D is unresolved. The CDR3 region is CASSYEDGNSPLHF. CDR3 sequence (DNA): TGTGCCAGCAGTTACGAAGACGGGAATTCACCCCTCCACTTT.